What follows are 30 T cell receptor beta chains derived from one specimen sequenced in a study of T cells in Graves' hyperthyroidism and ophthalmopathy. Amplification yielded TCR beta CDR3 regions, with RNA transcripts as the source. First-round RT-PCR with HTBI primers amplified the TCR CDR3 region. TCRdb called the multiplex PCR reads again in MiXCR, with one record for every CDR3 protein. The sample has roughly 840,000 distinct CDR3 sequences, more than 30% seen once. Input material: blood. These receptors were obtained from a man in his late teens or twenties with Graves' hyperthyroidism.

This clonotype turned up a few times. The J gene is TRBJ2-7, the V gene TRBV20-1; 7 bases line up with TRBD2. V was clipped by 1 base and J by 7 bases; unmatched bases: 13. Germline loops: CDR1 DFQATT, CDR2 SNEGSKA (reference sequence). CDR3 length: 15 amino acids. CDR3 protein: CSARVGASGVGEQYF. CDR3 in DNA: TGCAGTGCTAGAGTGGGAGCCAGCGGGGTTGGGGAGCAGTACTTC.

In its sample, this clonotype was seen many times. Relative to the germline gene, one junction end is altered; a read error may explain this. The genes are TRBV2 and TRBJ1-4; 7 bases fit TRBD1. Germline CDR1 reads SNHLY; CDR2 reads FYNNEI. There are 13 residues in the CDR3. The CDR3 region has the DNA TGTGCCAGCAGTGAGCGACATGAGACAGGGTCAACTTTC. Translated: CASSERHETGSTF.

This clonotype was counted only a few times. A read error may account for a junction end that differs from germline. The genes are TRBV5-1 and TRBJ2-7; 10 bases line up with TRBD1. CDR3 length equals 15 residues. CDR1 is SGHRS, CDR2 YFSETQ, per germline. Written as DNA, the CDR3 is TGTGCCAGCAGCTTCACCGGGACAGGGGTGGCCGAGCAGTACTTC. As protein: CASSFTGTGVAEQYF.

This clonotype was recorded at least ten times. This chain joins TRBV20-1 and TRBJ2-5; the match to TRBD2 covers 7 bases. The germline CDR1 and CDR2 sequences are DFQATT and SNEGSKA (reference sequence). The CDR3 spans 12 residues. The V and J ends lost 4 bases and 4 bases, in that order; junction bases with no gene match: 3. The CDR3 is CSATWGGETQYF. The CDR3 DNA reads TGCAGTGCTACTTGGGGGGGAGAGACCCAGTACTTC.

The genes are TRBV2 and TRBJ2-7; D possibly corresponds to TRBD1 (6 bases). Germline lookup yields CDR1 SNHLY and CDR2 FYNNEI. The CDR3 spans 13 residues. V was shortened by 4 bases and J by 3 bases, with 10 bases between the two germline ends. CDR3 nucleotide sequence: TGTGCCAGCAGTGGGTGGACAGACTACGAGCAGTACTTC. This translates into CASSGWTDYEQYF.

This clonotype came up many times. The genes are TRBV20-1 and TRBJ1-1, with D tentatively TRBD1 (6 bases). The CDR3 has 15 residues. Trimming shortened V by 5 bases and J by 9 bases, and 25 bases separated the two germline ends. The germline CDR1 and CDR2 sequences are DFQATT and SNEGSKA (reference sequence). In nucleotides, the CDR3 is TGCAGTGCTCCCCCACCTCCGACAGGCGAGAACCAAGCTTTCTTT. This codes for CSAPPPPTGENQAFF.

This chain connects TRBV5-1 to TRBJ2-5; TRBD1 aligns across 7 bases. The germline CDR1 and CDR2 sequences are SGHRS and YFSETQ. The trim removed 4 bases at V and 5 bases at J, leaving 11 bases unmatched. The CDR3 consists of 15 residues. In nucleotides, the CDR3 is TGCGCCAGCAGCCGAGCGGACAGGCATCAGGAGACCCAGTACTTC. This gives the protein CASSRADRHQETQYF.

This clonotype was seen only a few times. The CDR3 loop is CASKESAGELFF. In DNA form, the CDR3 reads TGTGCCAGTAAAGAGTCGGCCGGGGAGCTGTTTTTT. This chain connects TRBV19 to TRBJ2-2; D ambiguous. CDR1 and CDR2 (germline): LNHDA, SQIVND (reference sequence). The CDR3 has 12 residues. V was clipped by 7 bases and J by 6 bases, with 9 bases between them.

The genes are TRBV7-8 and TRBJ2-3, with no clear D. The V and J ends lost 3 bases and 6 bases respectively, with 4 bases between them. CDR1 is SGHVS and CDR2 is FQNEAQ in the germline V gene. The CDR3 totals 11 residues. The chain's CDR3 is CASSFHDTQYF. The CDR3 DNA follows: TGTGCCAGCAGCTTTCACGATACGCAGTATTTT.

This clonotype was seen more than once but under ten times. J is TRBJ1-4 and V is TRBV7-9; no clear D gene. Trimming left V 3 bases short and J 0 bases short, with 11 bases between. Per the germline V gene, CDR1 is SEHNR and CDR2 is FQNEAQ (reference sequence). CDR3 size: 16 residues. The CDR3 sequence is CASSFRPSATNEKLFF. The CDR3 DNA follows: TGTGCCAGCAGCTTCCGACCCTCTGCAACTAATGAAAAACTGTTTTTT.

This clonotype appeared many times. DNA for the CDR3: TGTGCCACCAGCAGAGTATCCGGGGCGGGAACTGAAGCTTTCTTT. Translated, it gives CATSRVSGAGTEAFF. The rearrangement uses TRBV15 and TRBJ1-1; possible D gene TRBD1, 5 bases. Germline values: CDR1 LNHNV, CDR2 YYDKDF (reference sequence). Trimming left V 1 base short and J 5 bases short, with 14 bases between. The CDR3 runs 15 residues.

V usage is TRBV14 and J usage is TRBJ2-7, with D perhaps matching TRBD1 or TRBD2 (6 bases each). CDR1 is SGHDN, CDR2 FVKESK, per germline. The V and J ends lost 4 bases and 7 bases respectively, with 17 bases between them. This CDR3 comprises 14 residues. CDR3 residues: CASSRDWGAREQYF. The DNA for the CDR3 is TGTGCCAGCAGCCGTGATTGGGGGGCGAGGGAGCAGTACTTC. Filled out from reference TRBV14 and TRBJ2-7, the complete variable domain reads EAGVTQFPSHSVIEKGQTVTLRCDPISGHDNLYWYRRVMGKEIKFLLHFVKESKQDESGMPNNRFLAERTGGTYSTLKVQPAELEDSGVYFCASSRDWGAREQYFGPGTRLTVT.

The table lists this clonotype with many counts. The DNA for the CDR3 is TGTGCCAGTAGTATCCTGGGACAGGGAGGGATGCAGCCCCAGCATTTT. Its protein product is CASSILGQGGMQPQHF. This chain connects TRBV19 to TRBJ1-5; 9 positions match TRBD1. Per germline, CDR1 LNHDA and CDR2 SQIVND (reference sequence). The CDR3 runs to 16 residues. Trimming at V came to 3 bases and at J to 7 bases, leaving 10 bases not matched to a gene.

The genes are TRBV12-3 or TRBV12-4 and TRBJ1-1; D gene ambiguous. V was clipped by 6 bases and J by 11 bases, with 19 bases between them. The CDR3 is 13 amino acids. CDR3 in DNA: TGTGCCAGCAGCCCCCAACTCCAGGCGGGGGCTTTCTTT. It specifies CASSPQLQAGAFF.

V and J are TRBV7-2 and TRBJ2-7, with TRBD1 identical over 8 bases. J lost 0 bases, V lost 0 bases, and 4 bases had no gene match. This CDR3 spans 16 amino acids. Germline V gene lookup returns CDR1 SGHTA and CDR2 FQGNSA. Here the CDR3 DNA reads TGTGCCAGCAGCTTAGCCGGAACAGGGGGCTCCTACGAGCAGTACTTC. Its protein product is CASSLAGTGGSYEQYF.

This clonotype has ten or more counts. This chain joins TRBV12-3 or TRBV12-4 and TRBJ1-2; D is uncertain. The CDR3 is made up of 10 amino acids. With 8 bases removed from V and 6 bases from J, the gap between germline ends came to 7 bases. The chain's CDR3 is CASSANGYTF. The CDR3 coding sequence is TGTGCCAGCTCAGCTAATGGCTACACCTTC.

There are a few counts of this clonotype. The chain is built from TRBV19 and TRBJ1-5; D is undetermined. Germline CDR1 is LNHDA and CDR2 is SQIVND (reference sequence). The CDR3 is 15 amino acids. The ends were cut back, 10 bases at V and 5 bases at J, with 21 bases in the middle. The CDR3 DNA is TGTGCCACTCAATGGCGGCGGATTGCAGATCAGCCCCAGCATTTT. Its translation: CATQWRRIADQPQHF.

This clonotype has at least ten counts. The V gene is TRBV29-1, the J gene TRBJ2-2, with 10 bases matching TRBD1. Germline V CDR1 and CDR2: SQVTM, ANQGSEA. This CDR3 contains 13 residues. J lost 5 bases, V lost 6 bases, and 3 bases had no gene match. Here the CDR3 DNA reads TGCAGCGTCCGGGACAGGGGAACCGGGGAGCTGTTTTTT. As protein: CSVRDRGTGELFF.

This clonotype showed up just a few times. V and J are TRBV12-3 or TRBV12-4 and TRBJ2-5, with 9 bases fitting TRBD2. The ends lost 3 bases at V and 6 bases at J; junction bases unmatched: 5. This CDR3 has 14 residues. CDR3 DNA: TGTGCCAGCAGTTTGGGACTAGCCATAAAGACCCAGTACTTC. Its protein is CASSLGLAIKTQYF.

There are a few counts of this clonotype. The chain couples TRBV11-2 to TRBJ2-5; 13 nucleotides line up with TRBD2. Germline CDR1 is SGHAT and CDR2 is FQNNGV. With V trimmed by 5 bases and J by 5 bases, 11 bases remained unmatched. There are 17 residues in the CDR3. As DNA, the CDR3 is TGTGCCAGCAGCCCGATACGACTAGCGGGGGGAAGGGAGACCCAGTACTTC. The encoded protein is CASSPIRLAGGRETQYF.

V is TRBV5-1 and J is TRBJ1-1, with D perhaps TRBD1 (6 bases). Germline loops: CDR1 SGHRS, CDR2 YFSETQ. This CDR3 comprises 13 residues. V shed 2 bases and J shed 7 bases, with 12 bases lying between them. The DNA for the CDR3 is TGCGCCAGCAGCTTTGAGGGGGACCGTGAAGCTTTCTTT. It is translated as CASSFEGDREAFF.

This clonotype has ten or more counts. The chain couples TRBV7-2 to TRBJ2-5; D gene ambiguous. The V end was cut by 1 base, the J end by 5 bases, with 14 bases between. This CDR3 has 15 amino acids. Per the germline V gene, CDR1 is SGHTA and CDR2 is FQGNSA. The chain's CDR3 is CASSLEWQPAETQYF. CDR3 DNA: TGTGCCAGCAGCTTAGAGTGGCAGCCGGCGGAGACCCAGTACTTC.

This clonotype was detected once. This sequence may be a read error, since a much larger clone differs from it by one base. This chain joins TRBV5-7 and TRBJ1-6; D remains ambiguous. TRBV5-7 is designated an ORF whose function remains uncertain. Trimming removed 7 bases from V and 9 bases from J, with 14 bases in between. CDR3 length equals 13 residues. This chain's CDR3 is CASSVAEGSPLHF. CDR3 coding DNA: TGTGCCAGCTCGGTCGCCGAGGGTTCACCCCTCCACTTT.

V gene TRBV11-2 combines with J gene TRBJ2-2; D is perhaps TRBD2 (6 bases). Germline loops: CDR1 SGHAT, CDR2 FQNNGV. CDR3 length: 12 amino acids. With 8 bases removed from V and 7 bases from J, the gap between germline ends came to 11 bases. This CDR3 reads CASGRLFGELFF. The CDR3, as DNA: TGTGCCAGCGGGAGGCTTTTCGGGGAGCTGTTTTTT.

V and J are TRBV19 and TRBJ1-5; no firm D call. V shed 1 base and J shed 7 bases, with 17 bases lying between them. CDR3 length: 16 residues. Germline V CDR1 and CDR2: LNHDA, SQIVND (reference sequence). CDR3 in DNA: TGTGCCAGTAGTATAGGTGGACCCCTCGCTGGACAGCCCCAGCATTTT. Its protein is CASSIGGPLAGQPQHF. The entire variable domain, with the rest obtained from reference TRBV19 and TRBJ1-5, is as follows: DGGITQSPKYLFRKEGQNVTLSCEQNLNHDAMYWYRQDPGQGLRLIYYSQIVNDFQKGDIAEGYSVSREKKESFPLTVTSAQKNPTAFYLCASSIGGPLAGQPQHFGDGTRLSIL.

The chain recombines TRBV10-3 with TRBJ2-7; weak D call: TRBD2 (5 bases). The CDR3 spans 13 residues. Germline values: CDR1 ENHRY, CDR2 SYGVKD. V lost 6 bases to trimming and J lost 1 base, with 10 bases between them. The CDR3 region has the DNA TGTGCCATCAGGAACCCGGGGTCCTACGAGCAGTACTTC. It encodes CAIRNPGSYEQYF.

As for this clonotype: This may come from a read error, since a much larger clone is one base off. J is TRBJ2-5 and V is TRBV20-1, with D hard to call. V was clipped by 0 bases and J by 1 base, with 6 bases between them. This CDR3 is 13 amino acids long. Germline V gene data show CDR1 as DFQATT and CDR2 as SNEGSKA (reference sequence). The CDR3 spells CSARDRLQETQYF. For the CDR3, the DNA is TGCAGTGCTAGAGATCGGCTCCAAGAGACCCAGTACTTC.

Ten or more counts support this clonotype. The gene calls are TRBV12-3 or TRBV12-4 and TRBJ1-2, with 7 bases identical to TRBD1. The CDR3 extends over 14 amino acids. Germline trimming cut 4 bases from V and 4 bases from J; bases unmatched to any gene: 6. CDR3: CASSSLDRSYGYTF. CDR3 DNA sequence: TGTGCCAGCAGTTCATTGGACAGGAGCTATGGCTACACCTTC.

The chain has TRBV12-3 or TRBV12-4 and TRBJ1-4; 7 positions agree with TRBD1. J was trimmed by 7 bases and V by 3 bases; bases with no gene match: 11. The CDR3 spans 16 residues. In DNA form, the CDR3 reads TGTGCCAGCAGTTTCCTTATGACAGGGAGAGGTGAAAAACTGTTTTTT. Its translation: CASSFLMTGRGEKLFF.

The gene calls are TRBV6-6 and TRBJ1-3, with D possibly TRBD1 on 6 matching bases. Looked up from germline, CDR1 is MNHNY and CDR2 is SVGAGI (reference sequence). The CDR3 loop spans 13 amino acids. Trimming removed 5 bases at V and 8 bases at J, with 13 bases between. The CDR3 bases are TGTGCCAGCAGTCGAGACAGGTTTGACACCATATATTTT. Its protein product is CASSRDRFDTIYF.